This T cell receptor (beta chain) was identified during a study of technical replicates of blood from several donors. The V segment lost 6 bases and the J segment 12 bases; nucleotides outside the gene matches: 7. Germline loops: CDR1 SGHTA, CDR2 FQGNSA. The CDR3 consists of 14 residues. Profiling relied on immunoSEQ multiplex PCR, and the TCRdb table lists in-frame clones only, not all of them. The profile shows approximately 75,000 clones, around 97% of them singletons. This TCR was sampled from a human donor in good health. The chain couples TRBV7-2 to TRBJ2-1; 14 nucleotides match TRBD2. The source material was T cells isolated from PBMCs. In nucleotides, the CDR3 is TGTGCCAGCAGTACCGGGACTAGCGGGGGCGGGCAGTTCTTC. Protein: CASSTGTSGGGQFF. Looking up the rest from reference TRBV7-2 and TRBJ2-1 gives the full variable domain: GAGVSQSPSNKVTEKGKDVELRCDPISGHTALYWYRQSLGQGLEFLIYFQGNSAPDKSGLPSDRFSAERTGGSVSTLTIQRTQQEDSAVYLCASSTGTSGGGQFFGPGTRLTVL.